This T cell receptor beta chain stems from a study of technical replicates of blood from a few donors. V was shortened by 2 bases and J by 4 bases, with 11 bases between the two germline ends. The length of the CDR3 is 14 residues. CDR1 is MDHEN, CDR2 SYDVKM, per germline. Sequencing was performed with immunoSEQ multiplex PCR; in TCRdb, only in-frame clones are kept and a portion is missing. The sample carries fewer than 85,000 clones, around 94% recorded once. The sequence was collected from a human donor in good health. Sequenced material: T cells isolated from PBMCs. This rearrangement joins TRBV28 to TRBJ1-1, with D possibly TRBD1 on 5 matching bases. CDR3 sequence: CASSLGHRGTEAFF. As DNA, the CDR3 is TGTGCCAGCAGTTTAGGGCATAGGGGCACTGAAGCTTTCTTT.